This TCR beta chain was found in a study of blood T cell repertoires in COVID-19. The wider study: Sites in the United States, Italy and Spain provided acute and convalescent COVID-19 samples.

The CDR3 consists of 15 residues. V was pared by 4 bases and J by 4 bases, with 6 bases of the junction left unmatched. Germline V lookup: CDR1 SNHLY, CDR2 FYNNEI. Profiling relied on immunoSEQ multiplex PCR, and the TCRdb table lists in-frame clones only, not all of them. The table lists 100,000 to 120,000 clones, 80% to 90% of them singletons, with 3.4% in the top ten. The V call is TRBV2, the J call TRBJ1-5; 8 nucleotides agree with TRBD1. Sequenced input: peripheral blood. The clonotype was recovered from a man aged 40-50 years with acute or convalescent COVID-19. CDR3 loop: CASSAGGALNQPQHF. The CDR3 region has the DNA TGTGCCAGCAGTGCAGGGGGCGCTTTAAATCAGCCCCAGCATTTT.